The 12 T cell receptor beta chains reported below all come from one sample, sequenced in a study of T cell repertoires in cytomegalovirus infection (dated by TCRdb to the late 2010s). The instrument was an Illumina HiSeq 1500. TCRdb reran the public reads through fastp at Q25 and MiXCR, keeping productive beta chains. Identical CDR3 proteins give one entry, which carries the most common genes and DNA. The sample table lists around 280,000 distinct CDR3 sequences, around 13% of them with a count of one. The biggest ten clones account for 7% to 9.5% of the sample. Sample: PBMCs. Receptors originate from a human donor in good health (CMV status not recorded). Some clones in this sample may be carry-over from other donors' samples.

The genes are TRBV6-1 and TRBJ1-3, with TRBD1 identical over 8 bases. Germline V lookup: CDR1 MNHNS, CDR2 SASEGT. This CDR3 spans 16 amino acids. Trimming at V came to 7 bases and at J to 3 bases, leaving 11 bases not matched to a gene. This chain's CDR3 is CASTSDRGLRGNTIYF. DNA for the CDR3: TGTGCCAGCACCAGCGACAGGGGACTTCGTGGAAACACCATATATTTT.

This clonotype showed up many times. The chain uses TRBV12-5 and TRBJ1-1, with 7 bases identical to TRBD1. Germline CDR1 LGHNT, CDR2 FRNRAP. V shed 6 bases and J 5 bases; nucleotides not matched to a gene: 6. This CDR3 contains 13 residues. CDR3 residues: CASGHRQGTEAFF. In DNA form, the CDR3 reads TGTGCTAGTGGCCACAGACAGGGAACTGAAGCTTTCTTT.

This clonotype was recorded many times. This sequence joins TRBV7-2 and TRBJ2-7, with D perhaps TRBD1 or TRBD2 (6 bases each). This CDR3 has 16 amino acids. CDR1 is SGHTA and CDR2 is FQGNSA in the germline V gene. Trimming left V 6 bases short and J 0 bases short, with 18 bases between. The CDR3: CASSTTGGKSSYEQYF. In DNA, the CDR3 is TGTGCCAGCAGTACGACCGGGGGCAAAAGCTCCTACGAGCAGTACTTC.

The chain recombines TRBV29-1 with TRBJ2-1; the match to TRBD2 covers 8 bases. This CDR3 is 15 amino acids long. Germline values: CDR1 SQVTM, CDR2 ANQGSEA. Trimming at V came to 4 bases and at J to 4 bases, leaving 9 bases not matched to a gene. For the CDR3, the DNA is TGCAGCGTTGCTCCGGGGGGGGGGTCTTACAATGAGCAGTTCTTC. Translating gives CSVAPGGGSYNEQFF.

This clonotype appeared a few times. The chain is built from TRBV12-3 or TRBV12-4 and TRBJ2-5; tentative D call: TRBD2 (7 bases). The CDR3 contains 16 residues. V was shortened by 3 bases and J by 5 bases, with 19 bases between the two germline ends. The CDR3 region is CASSLSGGGWKETQYF. DNA for the CDR3: TGTGCCAGCAGTTTGTCGGGGGGCGGTTGGAAGGAGACCCAGTACTTC.

The sample holds a few counts of this clonotype. V gene TRBV20-1 combines with J gene TRBJ2-5; D perhaps matches TRBD2 (6 bases). CDR3 size: 14 residues. Germline CDR1 and CDR2: DFQATT and SNEGSKA (reference sequence). The V gene lost 6 bases and the J gene lost 5 bases, with 19 bases spanning the gap. The CDR3 region has the DNA TGCAGTGCCCCGGGGGACCGGGCCCCGGAGACCCAGTACTTC. Its protein product is CSAPGDRAPETQYF.

This clonotype was recorded at least ten times. V is TRBV7-8 and J is TRBJ2-1, with 9 bases identical to TRBD2. V was clipped by 1 base and J by 5 bases; unmatched bases: 9. The CDR3 is made up of 17 amino acids. Germline assignment: CDR1 SGHVS and CDR2 FQNEAQ. For the CDR3, the DNA is TGTGCCAGCAGCTTAGGTTTCGGGGCGGGAGGGAACAATGAGCAGTTCTTC. Protein product: CASSLGFGAGGNNEQFF.

This clonotype was found many times. V is TRBV7-9 and J is TRBJ2-1; unclear D gene. The CDR3 totals 12 residues. The germline V gene encodes CDR1 SEHNR and CDR2 FQNEAQ (reference sequence). Trimming removed 2 bases from V and 8 bases from J, with 7 bases in between. This chain's CDR3 is CASSLPSDEQFF. DNA of the CDR3: TGTGCCAGCAGCTTACCAAGCGATGAGCAGTTCTTC.

This clonotype has more than one count but fewer than ten. The chain uses TRBV5-8 and TRBJ1-1; possibly TRBD1 for D (6 bases). Trimming removed 3 bases at V and 1 base at J, with 13 bases between. The germline V gene encodes CDR1 SGHTS and CDR2 YDEGEE. The CDR3 is 15 amino acids. As DNA, the CDR3 is TGTGCCAGCAGCTGGGACATCGGCGGGAACACTGAAGCTTTCTTT. Translation: CASSWDIGGNTEAFF.

This clonotype was counted a few times. The chain uses TRBV29-1 and TRBJ1-1, with a weak D call TRBD1 (5 bases). Trimming pared 1 base from V and 0 bases from J, leaving 15 bases between. Germline V gives CDR1 SQVTM, CDR2 ANQGSEA. This CDR3 is 16 amino acids long. The CDR3 sequence: CSVEGGQGGVNTEAFF. CDR3 nucleotide sequence: TGCAGCGTTGAAGGCGGGCAGGGAGGGGTGAACACTGAAGCTTTCTTT.

The genes are TRBV3-1 and TRBJ1-2, with D unresolved. The germline V and J ends were trimmed by 0 bases and 4 bases, with 9 bases remaining between them. The CDR3 has 14 residues. Germline V gene lookup returns CDR1 LGHDT and CDR2 YNNKEL (reference sequence). The CDR3 DNA reads TGTGCCAGCAGCCAAGAGTTGGGTTTCTATGGCTACACCTTC. Its protein product is CASSQELGFYGYTF. The whole variable domain, remainder taken from reference TRBV3-1 and TRBJ1-2, is DTAVSQTPKYLVTQMGNDKSIKCEQNLGHDTMYWYKQDSKKFLKIMFSYNNKELIINETVPNRFSPKSPDKAHLNLHINSLELGDSAVYFCASSQELGFYGYTFGSGTRLTVV.

The V and J genes are TRBV7-2 and TRBJ2-2, with 12 bases fitting TRBD2. The CDR3 contains 18 residues. Unmatched junction bases numbered 12, after V lost 5 bases and J lost 5 bases. CDR1 and CDR2 from the germline V gene are SGHTA and FQGNSA. CDR3 region: CASSPAASGRAGTGELFF. Written as DNA, the CDR3 is TGTGCCAGCAGCCCAGCCGCTAGCGGGAGGGCAGGGACCGGGGAGCTGTTTTTT.